The 25 T cell receptor beta chains given below trace back to one sample, sequenced in a study of blood T cell repertoires in COVID-19. The repertoire was sequenced with immunoSEQ multiplex PCR; TCRdb's copy has only in-frame clones and lacks some. The table includes about 140,000 clones, roughly 80% detected once. Sequencing was carried out using peripheral blood. The receptor source for this set is a human donor in a cohort sampled during active COVID-19.

The V gene is TRBV5-1, the J gene TRBJ2-5; TRBD2 matches 9 bases. Germline CDR1 and CDR2: SGHRS and YFSETQ. Trimming took 4 bases from V and 2 from J; bases not matched to a gene: 6. There are 15 residues in the CDR3. The CDR3 is CASSTLAGTQETQYF. CDR3 bases: TGCGCCAGCAGCACCCTAGCGGGGACTCAAGAGACCCAGTACTTC.

This chain's CDR3 is CASSPRGGTETQYF. The CDR3 DNA sequence: TGCGCCAGCAGCCCCCGGGGAGGGACAGAGACCCAGTACTTC. J is TRBJ2-5 and V is TRBV4-1; 7 positions match TRBD2. V shed 4 bases, J shed 4 bases, and the junction held 6 bases outside the gene matches. Germline CDR1 reads MGHRA; CDR2 reads YSYEKL. The CDR3 has 14 residues.

The chain uses TRBV5-1 and TRBJ2-3, with 9 bases lining up with TRBD2. CDR3 size: 16 residues. Germline trimming cut 5 bases from V and 5 bases from J; bases unmatched to any gene: 12. CDR1 is SGHRS, CDR2 YFSETQ, per germline. The CDR3 DNA reads TGCGCCAGCAGTCGTCCTCTTAGCGGGGGAGGAGATACGCAGTATTTT. Translated, it gives CASSRPLSGGGDTQYF.

The chain joins TRBV28 to TRBJ1-2; TRBD1 is a possible D gene (5 bases). V gave up 0 bases and J gave up 2 bases, with 13 bases separating them. Looked up from germline, CDR1 is MDHEN and CDR2 is SYDVKM. The CDR3 is 16 residues long. The CDR3 coding sequence is TGTGCCAGCAGTTTATGGGGTGGAGGGGTAAACTATGGCTACACCTTC. Its protein is CASSLWGGGVNYGYTF.

The CDR3 is CASSSPRTGERNQPQHF. CDR3 bases: TGTGCCAGCAGTTCCCCCCGGACAGGGGAGCGCAATCAGCCCCAGCATTTT. J is TRBJ1-5 and V is TRBV6-2 or TRBV6-3; 9 positions agree with TRBD1. J gave up 2 bases and V 4 bases, and 9 bases lay outside the gene matches. Germline-derived CDR1 and CDR2 are MNHEY and SVGEGT. This CDR3 region has 17 residues.

The V gene is TRBV6-5, the J gene TRBJ2-7; 12 positions match TRBD2. The length of the CDR3 is 14 residues. V dropped 6 bases and J dropped 3; count of bases not matched to a gene: 3. The germline gives CDR1 MNHEY, CDR2 SVGAGI. The CDR3 is CASRPSGGDYEQYF. Here the CDR3 DNA reads TGTGCCAGCAGACCTAGCGGGGGGGACTACGAGCAGTACTTC.

The chain links TRBV7-9 to TRBJ1-2; D is unresolved. This CDR3 spans 11 amino acids. The germline V gene has CDR1 SEHNR and CDR2 FQNEAQ (reference sequence). The V end lost 4 bases, the J end lost 13 bases, and 13 bases lay between the germline ends. Here the CDR3 DNA reads TGTGCCAGCAGCTCACAGATGGGGAGCACCTTC. Protein product: CASSSQMGSTF.

The rearrangement uses TRBV6-6 and TRBJ1-6; D is undetermined. Germline-derived CDR1 and CDR2 are MNHNY and SVGAGI (reference sequence). Trimming cost V 3 bases and J 8 bases, with 5 bases left between them. This CDR3 has 12 amino acids. CDR3 residues: CASSYTDSPLHF. As DNA, the CDR3 is TGTGCCAGCAGTTATACGGATTCACCCCTCCACTTT.

This clone has a handful of counts. The V gene is TRBV11-2, the J gene TRBJ1-1, with D unclear. The CDR3 sequence is 13 residues long. V gave up 3 bases and J gave up 5 bases, with 10 bases separating them. Germline CDR1 reads SGHAT; CDR2 reads FQNNGV. The DNA for the CDR3 is TGTGCCAGCAGCTTGAGAGGGCAAACTGAAGCTTTCTTT. Its translation is CASSLRGQTEAFF.

The V gene is TRBV21-1, the J gene TRBJ1-5. The J call may be incorrect, as the DNA end agrees better with TRBJ2-3. TRBV21-1 is assigned pseudogene status. The CDR3 runs to 20 residues. The CDR3 spells CASSKELHGWVPLSNQPQYF. The CDR3 DNA follows: TGTGCCAGCAGCAAGGAACTGCACGGCTGGGTACCCCTTAGCAATCAGCCCCAGTATTTT.

The chain employs TRBV11-3 and TRBJ2-7; TRBD1 aligns across 12 bases. The CDR3 totals 17 residues. Trimming at V came to 4 bases and at J to 4 bases, leaving 11 bases not matched to a gene. From germline, CDR1 is SGHNT and CDR2 YENEEA. CDR3 in amino acids: CASSSGQGALETYEQYF. CDR3 in DNA: TGTGCCAGCAGCTCGGGACAGGGGGCATTGGAGACGTACGAGCAGTACTTC.

The table lists this clone with a count of one. This rearrangement joins TRBV14 to TRBJ2-3; 10 positions agree with TRBD1. This CDR3 has 16 amino acids. V shed 2 bases and J 3 bases; nucleotides not matched to a gene: 5. Germline CDR1 and CDR2: SGHDN and FVKESK. The CDR3 region has the DNA TGTGCCAGCAGCCAAAGGACAGGGGGGAGGACAGATACGCAGTATTTT. This sequence encodes CASSQRTGGRTDTQYF.

V usage is TRBV11-2 and J usage is TRBJ1-3; tentative D call: TRBD1 (6 bases). V lost 7 bases and J 2 bases, leaving 12 bases between the germline ends. The CDR3 has 14 amino acids. The germline gives CDR1 SGHAT, CDR2 FQNNGV. CDR3 DNA sequence: TGTGCCAGCACCACAGGGCGGACTGGAAACACCATATATTTT. Its translation is CASTTGRTGNTIYF.

CDR3 region: CASSWGSTDTQYF. CDR3 coding DNA: TGTGCCAGCAGTTGGGGCAGCACAGATACGCAGTATTTT. J is TRBJ2-3 and V is TRBV25-1; the D gene is possibly TRBD1 (5 bases). The V end was cut by 5 bases, the J end by 0 bases, with 6 bases between. The germline gives CDR1 MGHDK, CDR2 SYGVNS. The CDR3 is made up of 13 amino acids.

This clone was detected a few times. This chain connects TRBV15 to TRBJ1-2; 12 bases map to TRBD1. Germline V gives CDR1 LNHNV, CDR2 YYDKDF (reference sequence). The CDR3 contains 17 residues. V was clipped by 4 bases and J by 0 bases; unmatched bases: 6. CDR3 sequence (DNA): TGTGCCACCAGCACCCGGGACAGGGGGCTTTCTAACTATGGCTACACCTTC. Translated, it gives CATSTRDRGLSNYGYTF. The complete variable domain, with remaining parts taken from reference TRBV15 and TRBJ1-2, reads DAMVIQNPRYQVTQFGKPVTLSCSQTLNHNVMYWYQQKSSQAPKLLFHYYDKDFNNEADTPDNFQSRRPNTSFCFLDIRSPGLGDTAMYLCATSTRDRGLSNYGYTFGSGTRLTVV.

The chain recombines TRBV6-6 with TRBJ1-6, with D possibly being TRBD1 (5 bases). The CDR3 covers 14 residues. V was trimmed by 5 bases and J by 9 bases, leaving 14 bases between them. Germline V CDR1 and CDR2: MNHNY, SVGAGI (reference sequence). DNA of the CDR3: TGTGCCAGCAGTCCCTACGGGGGAGCTTCACCCCTCCACTTT. Protein product: CASSPYGGASPLHF.

The chain uses TRBV3-1 (or the pseudogene TRBV3-2) and TRBJ1-2; unclear D gene. This CDR3 is 13 amino acids long. Germline V gene lookup returns CDR1 LGHDT and CDR2 YNNKEL (reference sequence). Trimming took off 1 base at V and 8 bases at J, with 11 bases between the two ends. CDR3 bases: TGTGCCAGCAGCCAAGCCGGGGAGGCCGGCTACACCTTC. It translates to CASSQAGEAGYTF.

The V call is TRBV3-1 (or the pseudogene TRBV3-2), the J call TRBJ2-3; weak D call: TRBD2 (5 bases). Per germline, CDR1 LGHDT and CDR2 YNNKEL (reference sequence). CDR3 length: 15 amino acids. V gave up 1 base and J gave up 4 bases, with 12 bases separating them. In nucleotides, the CDR3 is TGTGCCAGCAGCCAAGGGACCCCGGGGTCAGATACGCAGTATTTT. As protein: CASSQGTPGSDTQYF.

The rearrangement uses TRBV2 and TRBJ1-1; 11 positions match TRBD1. The V segment lost 8 bases and the J segment 5 bases; nucleotides outside the gene matches: 4. Germline assignment: CDR1 SNHLY and CDR2 FYNNEI. This CDR3 region has 13 residues. DNA of the CDR3: TGTGCCAGCGGGACAGGGGGTTGGACTGAAGCTTTCTTT. Protein product: CASGTGGWTEAFF.

This clone was counted between two and nine times. The chain is built from TRBV11-2 and TRBJ2-5, with TRBD1 matching over 12 bases. This CDR3 comprises 16 residues. Looked up from germline, CDR1 is SGHAT and CDR2 is FQNNGV. V dropped 3 bases and J dropped 4; count of bases not matched to a gene: 6. The CDR3: CASSLRGQGAAETQYF. In nucleotides, the CDR3 is TGTGCCAGCAGCTTGAGGGGACAGGGGGCGGCAGAGACCCAGTACTTC.

This clone has just one count. The V and J genes are TRBV6-1 and TRBJ1-2, with D possibly matching TRBD1 (6 bases). Deletions cut 2 bases from V and 4 bases from J, with 29 bases between. The germline gives CDR1 MNHNS, CDR2 SASEGT. The CDR3 covers 20 residues. CDR3 bases: TGTGCCAGCAGTGAAATCGGGGGGCGCGGAATCATCGGAGCTTCCTATGGCTACACCTTC. Amino acids: CASSEIGGRGIIGASYGYTF.

The chain is built from TRBV9 and TRBJ2-2; 9 nucleotides agree with TRBD1. CDR1 is SGDLS and CDR2 is YYNGEE in the germline V gene. V trimming: 0 bases; J trimming: 0 bases; junction bases outside the gene matches: 3. The CDR3 runs 17 residues. CDR3 residues: CASSVVWTGANTGELFF. The CDR3 DNA is TGTGCCAGCAGCGTAGTTTGGACAGGGGCGAACACCGGGGAGCTGTTTTTT.

This chain joins TRBV7-9 and TRBJ2-7; perhaps TRBD1 as D (7 bases). The CDR3 has 14 amino acids. The V end lost 5 bases, the J end lost 5 bases, and 16 bases lay between the germline ends. Germline CDR1 is SEHNR and CDR2 is FQNEAQ (reference sequence). The CDR3 region has the DNA TGTGCCAGCAGCCCTCAGGGGGGTTACCACGAGCAGTACTTC. It specifies CASSPQGGYHEQYF.

The chain combines TRBV4-1 with TRBJ1-4, with 8 bases fitting TRBD1. CDR3 size: 15 residues. With V trimmed by 2 bases and J by 8 bases, 7 bases remained unmatched. The germline V gene encodes CDR1 MGHRA and CDR2 YSYEKL. In nucleotides, the CDR3 is TGCGCCAGCAGCCAAACGCAGGGGGCCGGGGAAAAACTGTTTTTT. This translates into CASSQTQGAGEKLFF.

This clone was detected only once. This chain connects TRBV6-5 to TRBJ2-7, with D perhaps TRBD1 (6 bases). Per germline, CDR1 MNHEY and CDR2 SVGAGI. V lost 7 bases and J 0 bases, leaving 16 bases between the germline ends. The CDR3 runs to 15 residues. CDR3 amino acids: CASTAKGDISYEQYF. The CDR3 coding sequence is TGTGCCAGCACTGCCAAGGGGGATATCTCCTACGAGCAGTACTTC.